This T cell receptor beta chain is drawn from a study of response to subunit inactivated influenza vaccine. Via MiXCR, TCRdb re-called the RT-PCR reads, giving one row per CDR3 protein. This table holds approximately 500,000 distinct CDR3 sequences, approximately 12% found once. The material sequenced was PBMCs from blood, taken roughly 45 days after vaccination. The clonotype originates from a man between 45 and 60 years old who received an inactivated influenza vaccine.

This CDR3 is CASSLMNEQYF. CDR3 nucleotide sequence: TGTGCCAGCAGTTTGATGAACGAGCAGTACTTC. The chain combines TRBV28 with TRBJ2-7; D not resolved. V lost 3 bases and J 5 bases, leaving 5 bases between the germline ends. The CDR3 sequence is 11 residues long. The V gene's germline CDR1 is MDHEN and CDR2 SYDVKM.